These T cell receptor beta chains were read from a single sample in a study of CD8+ T cells in alopecia areata. Sequenced by immunoSEQ multiplex PCR; TCRdb stores in-frame clones only, minus some. The sample includes fewer than 110,000 clones, over 80% of them seen just once. The sequencing used CD8+ T cells sorted from blood, collected at week 24, from a patient treated with tofacitinib. These receptors all stem from a human donor with alopecia areata. Both conserved end residues are part of each CDR3. The D gene is left open where the match is weak. Rows may omit the clone size; those that give it use once, few, many or a size class.

v_call	j_call	d_call	clone_size	cdr3_aa	cdr3_nt
TRBV11-3	TRBJ2-7	TRBD1	once	CASSRTGRPYEQYF	TGTGCCAGCAGCCGGACAGGGCGACCCTACGAGCAGTACTTC
TRBV4-2	TRBJ1-6	NA	NA	CASSQDLDPNSPLHF	TGTGCCAGCAGCCAAGATCTGGACCCCAATTCACCCCTCCACTTT
TRBV9	TRBJ2-7	NA	once	CASSVADGGPYEQYF	TGTGCCAGCAGCGTAGCGGACGGAGGCCCGTACGAGCAGTACTTC
TRBV9	TRBJ2-5	TRBD2	NA	CASTTSGGALETQYF	TGTGCCAGCACCACGAGCGGGGGGGCCTTGGAGACCCAGTACTTC
TRBV6-6	TRBJ1-2	NA	few	CATLGSDYGYTF	TGTGCCACCTTAGGGTCCGACTATGGCTACACCTTC
TRBV19	TRBJ1-1	NA	NA	CASSVWQIMNTEAFF	TGTGCCAGTAGTGTGTGGCAGATCATGAACACTGAAGCTTTCTTT
TRBV5-1	TRBJ2-1	TRBD2	few	CASSLGGGEQFF	TGCGCCAGCAGCTTGGGGGGGGGTGAGCAGTTCTTC
TRBV12-5	TRBJ2-3	NA	NA	CASGLTLTSSTDTQYF	TGTGCTAGTGGTTTAACCCTGACGTCTAGCACAGATACGCAGTATTTT
TRBV29-1	TRBJ2-7	TRBD1	NA	CSVERGQGSIYEQYF	TGCAGCGTTGAAAGAGGACAGGGGTCGATCTACGAGCAGTACTTC
TRBV23-1	TRBJ2-1	TRBD2	NA	CASFKGGGDEQFF	TGCGCCAGCTTTAAAGGCGGGGGGGATGAGCAGTTCTTC
TRBV11-2	TRBJ1-2	NA	NA	CASSLAGGYGYTF	TGTGCCAGCAGCTTAGCGGGCGGCTATGGCTACACCTTC
TRBV27	TRBJ2-7	NA	NA	CASSPLQGSYEQYF	TGTGCCAGCAGTCCCCTCCAGGGGTCCTACGAGCAGTACTTC
TRBV7-9	TRBJ2-1	NA	NA	CASSPRLGVGIDEQFF	TGTGCCAGCAGCCCGCGGCTGGGGGTCGGCATTGATGAGCAGTTCTTC
TRBV6-5	TRBJ1-4	NA	NA	CASTQTAAASEKLFF	TGTGCCAGCACCCAAACCGCGGCTGCCAGTGAAAAACTGTTTTTT